This T cell receptor beta chain was captured in a study of OX40 agonist ivuxolimab in advanced cancers. TCRdb's copy holds only in-frame clones and misses some; the assay was immunoSEQ multiplex PCR. The sample gives over 85,000 clones, about 80% of which show up once; 1.4% to 1.5% is in the top ten. Germline CDR1 reads MNHEY; CDR2 reads SMNVEV (reference sequence). The CDR3 length is 15 residues. Trimming took off 6 bases at V and 0 bases at J, with 14 bases between the two ends. The sequence derives from an adult with an advanced solid tumor such as melanoma, head and neck, liver or kidney cancer. The rearrangement joins TRBV27 to TRBJ1-1; perhaps TRBD1 as D (6 bases). The material was CD4+ or CD8+ T cells sorted from blood, obtained in a trial of the OX40 agonist ivuxolimab. As DNA, the CDR3 is TGTGCCAGCAGCCCAATGGACAGCTTGAACACTGAAGCTTTCTTT. Encoded protein: CASSPMDSLNTEAFF.